This T cell receptor (beta chain) was sequenced in a study of identical twins. TCRdb processed the 5' RACE reads anew with MiXCR; each CDR3 protein has one entry. The sample comprises under 300,000 distinct CDR3 sequences, approximately 5.9% of which are singletons, and 13% to 15% rests with the top ten. This clonotype was picked up a small number of times. The antigen is undetermined. This CDR3 spans 17 amino acids. The V and J ends lost 3 bases and 2 bases respectively, with 19 bases between them. Per germline, CDR1 KGHSH and CDR2 LQKENI. The study's findings and limits: The models gave estimates that fell short of the out-of-frame TCR alpha sharing seen in monozygotic twins.

These sequences were also reported in another study, on T cells expressing NK-cell markers. That source notes: It remained uncertain whether the expanded NKG2C+ T cell clones were specific for HCMV antigens.

This chain links TRBV18 with TRBJ2-5; weak D call: TRBD2 (5 bases). This clonotype originated in a woman aged 18-29 years in good health. Sequenced: CD8+ T cells sorted from blood. CDR3 DNA sequence: TGTGCCAGCTCACCTCGTCCTTTGGGGAGAGGACAAGAGACCCAGTACTTC. Protein product: CASSPRPLGRGQETQYF.